Presented here are 8 T cell receptor beta chains from one specimen sequenced in a study of early T cells in non-severe SARS-CoV-2 infection. TCRdb re-derived calls from the 5' RACE reads in MiXCR, one entry per CDR3 protein. The sample yields 35,000 to 45,000 distinct CDR3 sequences, approximately 5.9% seen once. Sequencing was performed on whole blood, taken at baseline. The receptors derive from an adult who was a healthcare worker with PCR-confirmed SARS-CoV-2 infection or an uninfected control (not recorded which).

This clonotype was recorded many times. The genes are TRBV12-3 or TRBV12-4 and TRBJ1-1; D is possibly TRBD1 (5 bases). The V end lost 2 bases, the J end lost 7 bases, and 5 bases lay between the germline ends. The CDR3 runs 11 residues. The DNA of the CDR3 is TGTGCCAGCAGTTTAACAGGTGAAGCTTTCTTT. This gives the protein CASSLTGEAFF.

This clonotype was observed a few times. The chain is built from TRBV7-3 and TRBJ1-6; TRBD1 matches 10 bases. From germline, CDR1 is SGHTA and CDR2 FQGTGA. Germline trimming cut 1 base from V and 5 bases from J; bases unmatched to any gene: 11. This CDR3 has 19 amino acids. The CDR3 bases are TGTGCCAGCAGCTTAAGGGCCCAGACAGGGGGCAGCGATAATTCACCCCTCCACTTT. This gives the protein CASSLRAQTGGSDNSPLHF.

This clonotype was detected only a few times. V and J are TRBV30 and TRBJ1-5; D is undetermined. Between the trimmed V and J ends, which lost 2 bases and 0 bases, there was a span of 5 bases. Germline CDR1 and CDR2: GTSNPN and SVGIG (reference sequence). The length of the CDR3 is 13 residues. For the CDR3, the DNA is TGTGCCTGGAGTATGGATAGCAATCAGCCCCAGCATTTT. Its protein is CAWSMDSNQPQHF.

The V call is TRBV14, the J call TRBJ2-1; 9 bases map to TRBD2. The V and J ends lost 1 base and 4 bases, in that order; junction bases with no gene match: 2. From germline, CDR1 is SGHDN and CDR2 FVKESK. This CDR3 contains 15 residues. The DNA for the CDR3 is TGTGCCAGCAGCCAAGCTAGCGGGGTATACAATGAGCAGTTCTTC. Translating gives CASSQASGVYNEQFF.

This clonotype was counted many times. The chain couples TRBV7-9 to TRBJ2-2; 7 nucleotides line up with TRBD1. This CDR3 contains 15 residues. Per the germline V gene, CDR1 is SEHNR and CDR2 is FQNEAQ (reference sequence). Unmatched junction bases numbered 8, after V lost 7 bases and J lost 3 bases. The CDR3 region has the DNA TGTGCCAGCACCCCCCTGAGGGGGCACACCGGGGAGCTGTTTTTT. This translates into CASTPLRGHTGELFF. Combining the CDR3 with reference TRBV7-9 and TRBJ2-2 gives the whole variable domain DTGVSQNPRHKITKRGQNVTFRCDPISEHNRLYWYRQTLGQGPEFLTYFQNEAQLEKSRLLSDRFSAERPKGSFSTLEIQRTEQGDSAMYLCASTPLRGHTGELFFGEGSRLTVL.

This clonotype was observed a handful of times. The rearrangement uses TRBV19 and TRBJ2-5; D is undetermined. CDR1 and CDR2 from the germline V gene are LNHDA and SQIVND (reference sequence). This CDR3 spans 14 amino acids. Trimming cost V 2 bases and J 0 bases, with 7 bases left between them. In nucleotides, the CDR3 is TGTGCCAGTAGTATAAGGCGCGACCAAGAGACCCAGTACTTC. Translating it yields CASSIRRDQETQYF.

V is TRBV28 and J is TRBJ2-7; a possible D gene is TRBD2 (5 bases). The CDR3 length is 15 residues. The germline V gene has CDR1 MDHEN and CDR2 SYDVKM. With 4 bases removed from V and 0 bases from J, the gap between germline ends came to 13 bases. The CDR3 region has the DNA TGTGCCAGCAGTTCTCGGGGTGGGAGCTCCTACGAGCAGTACTTC. The encoded protein is CASSSRGGSSYEQYF.

This clonotype occurred once. Sequence at one end of the junction differs from germline and may be a read error. The chain combines TRBV18 with TRBJ1-3; D is unresolved. Germline loops: CDR1 KGHSH, CDR2 LQKENI. The CDR3 covers 17 residues. The chain's CDR3 is CVSSPPGRGSSGNTIYF. The CDR3 coding sequence is TGTGTCAGCTCACCACCAGGCAGAGGAAGCTCTGGAAACACCATATATTTT.